This T cell receptor beta chain was identified in a study of beta chain features in type 1 diabetes. What was sequenced were expressed TCRB transcripts, since all of the isolated RNA had been reverse transcribed. The repertoire was sequenced with immunoSEQ multiplex PCR; TCRdb's copy has only in-frame clones and lacks some. Of fewer than 25,000 clones in the sample, 55% to 75% were seen once. Whole-study results and caveats: In cDNA sequencing, cells with high TCR expression could be over-represented. Moderate but significant shortening of TCRB CDR3s was recorded in all four CD4+ subsets from Type 1 diabetes patients.

Notes on this clone: The antigen is not known.

The germline V gene encodes CDR1 SGHTA and CDR2 FQGNSA. V was trimmed by 8 bases and J by 4 bases, leaving 14 bases between them. This CDR3 has 13 amino acids. The gene calls are TRBV7-2 and TRBJ2-5; maybe TRBD2 (6 bases). This TCR was sampled from a man aged 18 to 35 with type 1 diabetes. Sequenced: Tregs from blood. In DNA, the CDR3 is TGTGCCAGCGGAGAGCGGGCTCGAGAGACCCAGTACTTC. Its translation is CASGERARETQYF.